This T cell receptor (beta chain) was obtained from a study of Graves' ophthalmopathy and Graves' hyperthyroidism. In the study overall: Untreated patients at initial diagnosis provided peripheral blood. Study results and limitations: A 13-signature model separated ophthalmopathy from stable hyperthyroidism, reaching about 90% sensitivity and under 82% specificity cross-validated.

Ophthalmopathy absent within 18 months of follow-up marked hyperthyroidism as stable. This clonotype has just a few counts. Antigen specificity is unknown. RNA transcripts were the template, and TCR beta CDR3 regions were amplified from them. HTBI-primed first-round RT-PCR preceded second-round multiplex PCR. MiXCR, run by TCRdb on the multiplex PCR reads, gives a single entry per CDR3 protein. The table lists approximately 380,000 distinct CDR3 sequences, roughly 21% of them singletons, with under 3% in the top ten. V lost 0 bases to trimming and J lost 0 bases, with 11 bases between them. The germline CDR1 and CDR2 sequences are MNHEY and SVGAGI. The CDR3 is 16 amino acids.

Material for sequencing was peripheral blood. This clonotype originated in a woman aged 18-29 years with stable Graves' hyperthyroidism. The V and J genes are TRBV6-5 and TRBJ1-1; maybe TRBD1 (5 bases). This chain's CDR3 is CASSYSTASMNTEAFF. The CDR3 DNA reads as TGTGCCAGCAGTTACTCGACAGCCTCCATGAACACTGAAGCTTTCTTT.